This passage covers 17 T cell receptor beta chains from one sample sequenced in a study of T cell changes during pregnancy in multiple sclerosis. The repertoire was sequenced with immunoSEQ multiplex PCR; TCRdb's copy has only in-frame clones and lacks some. The sample holds approximately 28,000 clones, approximately 89% seen once. This specimen consisted of CD8+ T cells from peripheral blood mononuclear cells, obtained in the second trimester of pregnancy. Receptors originate from a female donor with multiple sclerosis, enrolled in a pregnancy study.

The V call is TRBV7-3, the J call TRBJ2-3; 10 bases match TRBD2. The ends lost 5 bases at V and 1 base at J; junction bases unmatched: 3. Germline CDR1 and CDR2: SGHTA and FQGTGA. CDR3 size: 15 residues. CDR3 protein: CASSRGLAGTDTQYF. The CDR3 DNA reads as TGTGCCAGCAGCCGAGGACTAGCGGGCACAGATACGCAGTATTTT.

The chain couples TRBV28 to TRBJ1-5; D gene ambiguous. CDR1 is MDHEN, CDR2 SYDVKM, per germline. The CDR3 is made up of 12 amino acids. V shed 4 bases and J shed 6 bases, with 7 bases lying between them. Here the CDR3 reads CASSYAGQPQHF. In DNA, the CDR3 is TGTGCCAGCAGTTATGCGGGTCAGCCCCAGCATTTT. Based on the CDR3 plus reference TRBV28 and TRBJ1-5, the full variable domain is DVKVTQSSRYLVKRTGEKVFLECVQDMDHENMFWYRQDPGLGLRLIYFSYDVKMKEKGDIPEGYSVSREKKERFSLILESASTNQTSMYLCASSYAGQPQHFGDGTRLSIL.

The chain joins TRBV15 to TRBJ2-1, with a weak D call TRBD2 (5 bases). V lost 1 base to trimming and J lost 6 bases, with 13 bases between them. The CDR3 has 15 residues. The V gene's germline CDR1 is LNHNV and CDR2 YYDKDF (reference sequence). CDR3 protein: CATSRVGSATNEQFF. The CDR3 DNA sequence: TGTGCCACCAGCAGAGTCGGTAGCGCTACCAATGAGCAGTTCTTC.

The chain recombines TRBV19 with TRBJ2-4; maybe TRBD2 (6 bases). The germline V gene encodes CDR1 LNHDA and CDR2 SQIVND (reference sequence). V was shortened by 3 bases and J by 5 bases, with 17 bases between the two germline ends. The CDR3 contains 16 residues. CDR3 residues: CASSMDGGIGENIQYF. For the CDR3, the DNA is TGTGCCAGTAGTATGGACGGCGGGATAGGAGAAAACATTCAGTACTTC.

This sequence joins TRBV4-1 and TRBJ2-1; 16 nucleotides match TRBD2. The ends lost 4 bases at V and 8 bases at J; junction bases unmatched: 11. The germline gives CDR1 MGHRA, CDR2 YSYEKL. The CDR3 runs 18 residues. The CDR3 loop is CASSREGGLAGGQDEQFF. The CDR3 coding sequence is TGCGCCAGCAGCCGTGAGGGGGGACTAGCGGGAGGGCAGGATGAGCAGTTCTTC.

The rearrangement joins TRBV28 to TRBJ2-7; D is perhaps TRBD2 (5 bases). Germline V gene lookup returns CDR1 MDHEN and CDR2 SYDVKM. Trimming cost V 5 bases and J 4 bases, with 12 bases left between them. The CDR3 is made up of 13 amino acids. CDR3 sequence (DNA): TGTGCCAGCAGTGGCCGGGAAACATACGAGCAGTACTTC. This sequence encodes CASSGRETYEQYF.

This clone has only a few counts. The chain recombines TRBV6-1 with TRBJ2-5; tentatively, D is TRBD2 (6 bases). Germline V gene data show CDR1 as MNHNS and CDR2 as SASEGT. The V end was cut by 8 bases, the J end by 5 bases, with 21 bases between. CDR3 length: 15 amino acids. CDR3 residues: CASGPLRDGGETQYF. In DNA form, the CDR3 reads TGTGCCAGCGGGCCATTGCGGGATGGCGGGGAGACCCAGTACTTC.

This clone has a single count. The CDR3 DNA reads as TGTGCCATCAGTGGCCCCCGGGACAGGGCCACAGATACGCAGTATTTT. It translates to CAISGPRDRATDTQYF. The chain employs TRBV10-3 and TRBJ2-3, with 9 nucleotides matching TRBD1. The germline V gene encodes CDR1 ENHRY and CDR2 SYGVKD. CDR3 length: 16 residues. The V gene end was trimmed by 4 bases and the J gene end by 2 bases; junction bases not matched to a gene: 7.

This clone was counted once. This chain joins TRBV28 and TRBJ2-1; 8 bases fit TRBD2. The CDR3 has 18 amino acids. The trim removed 6 bases at V and 0 bases at J, leaving 13 bases unmatched. The V gene's germline CDR1 is MDHEN and CDR2 SYDVKM. CDR3 region: CASSTIVILAGSYNEQFF. DNA for the CDR3: TGTGCCAGCAGCACCATAGTAATTCTAGCGGGCTCCTACAATGAGCAGTTCTTC.

In the case of this clone: Compared with germline, one end of the junction differs, possibly owing to a read error. The rearrangement joins TRBV12-5 to TRBJ2-7; TRBD2 agrees at 10 bases. The CDR3 is 14 residues long. Germline CDR1 is LGHNT and CDR2 is FRNRAP. The CDR3 region is CASALTLAGDEQYF. The DNA of the CDR3 is TGTGCTAGTGCTTTGACCCTAGCGGGAGACGAGCAGTACTTC.

The genes are TRBV6-4 and TRBJ2-5, with D hard to call. The V gene's germline CDR1 is MRHNA and CDR2 SNTAGT. V lost 4 bases and J 2 bases, leaving 8 bases between the germline ends. There are 13 residues in the CDR3. In nucleotides, the CDR3 is TGTGCCAGCAGTGGTGCGGAACAAGAGACCCAGTACTTC. Translated, it gives CASSGAEQETQYF.

This chain joins TRBV7-6 and TRBJ2-7, with TRBD2 matching 12 bases. V shed 5 bases and J 7 bases; nucleotides not matched to a gene: 18. Germline CDR1 reads SGHVS; CDR2 reads FNYEAQ. This CDR3 spans 18 amino acids. CDR3 loop: CASSARASGRAGVGEQYF. DNA of the CDR3: TGTGCCAGCAGCGCGCGGGCTAGCGGGAGGGCGGGTGTGGGAGAGCAGTACTTC.

This chain uses TRBV5-5 with TRBJ1-1; D call uncertain. Germline values: CDR1 SGHKS, CDR2 YYEKEE (reference sequence). The CDR3 runs 14 residues. V gave up 0 bases and J gave up 7 bases, with 13 bases separating them. The CDR3 DNA sequence: TGTGCCAGCAGCTTGGGGGGTGGAGGGAGTGAAGCTTTCTTT. This translates into CASSLGGGGSEAFF.

This chain uses TRBV19 with TRBJ2-7, with 11 bases matching TRBD1. Germline values: CDR1 LNHDA, CDR2 SQIVND (reference sequence). J was trimmed by 0 bases and V by 8 bases; bases with no gene match: 0. This CDR3 comprises 13 residues. The CDR3: CASGTGGSYEQYF. The CDR3 DNA sequence: TGTGCCAGTGGGACAGGGGGCTCCTACGAGCAGTACTTC.

The V call is TRBV9, the J call TRBJ2-3; 7 bases agree with TRBD2. Per the germline V gene, CDR1 is SGDLS and CDR2 is YYNGEE. Trimming took 3 bases from V and 0 from J; bases not matched to a gene: 4. The CDR3 loop spans 15 amino acids. In nucleotides, the CDR3 is TGTGCCAGCAGCGCAACTAGCGCAAGCACAGATACGCAGTATTTT. Translated, it gives CASSATSASTDTQYF. The variable domain in full, with the rest retrieved from reference TRBV9 and TRBJ2-3, is DSGVTQTPKHLITATGQRVTLRCSPRSGDLSVYWYQQSLDQGLQFLIQYYNGEERAKGNILERFSAQQFPDLHSELNLSSLELGDSALYFCASSATSASTDTQYFGPGTRLTVL.

The rearrangement links TRBV2 to TRBJ2-1; tentatively, D is TRBD1 (5 bases). Trimming took 8 bases from V and 7 from J, leaving 9 bases between them. Germline loops: CDR1 SNHLY, CDR2 FYNNEI. CDR3 length: 11 residues. DNA of the CDR3: TGTGCCAGCCTAGGGGTTAATGAGCAGTTCTTC. This codes for CASLGVNEQFF.

This clone appeared a single time. This chain links TRBV11-3 with TRBJ2-7, with 7 bases matching TRBD1. V lost 2 bases, J lost 4 bases, and 5 bases stayed unmatched. Looked up from germline, CDR1 is SGHNT and CDR2 is YENEEA. The CDR3 is 14 residues long. CDR3 bases: TGTGCCAGCAGCTTATCCGGGACAGCTTACGAGCAGTACTTC. It specifies CASSLSGTAYEQYF.